Sequencing of this T cell receptor (beta chain) was carried out in a study of TIL therapy for anti-PD-1-resistant metastatic lung cancer. The overall study: Median tumor mutation burden was 1.5 mutations per megabase.

V shed 0 bases and J 4 bases; nucleotides not matched to a gene: 8. Germline values: CDR1 SGHVS, CDR2 FQNEAQ. The CDR3 sequence is 17 residues long. Time point: pre-treatment sample, taken before nivolumab and TIL therapy. Stage 4 NSCLC adults joined between late 2017 and January 2020. Only one count was recorded for this clone. Its antigen is currently unknown. Study conclusions and caveats: The baseline peripheral repertoire was partially replaced by infused TIL clonotypes that later decayed. The cohort had more treatment-naive, never-smoker and oncogene-addicted patients than typical.

The immunoSEQ assay was v3. Assay: immunoSEQ multiplex PCR; the TCRdb copy retains only in-frame clones and omits some. The sample holds about 60,000 clones, approximately 69% seen once. The sequencing here drew on blood, taken at baseline. The J gene is TRBJ1-5, the V gene TRBV7-8, with 8 nucleotides matching TRBD1. The sequence was obtained from a person between 30 and 79 years old with non-small cell lung cancer. The CDR3 sequence is CASSLARRQGINQPQHF. DNA of the CDR3: TGTGCCAGCAGCTTAGCGCGCCGACAGGGGATAAATCAGCCCCAGCATTTT.